This TCR beta chain came from a study of monozygotic twins with inflammatory bowel disease. Findings and caveats of the study: Support was absent for any single strong signal or clonotype linked to IBD.

CDR1 is SGHRS and CDR2 is YFSETQ in the germline V gene. This CDR3 has 13 residues. Points on this clonotype: Its specificity is not known.

Every TCR library used about 3,700 ng of total RNA. No DNA is given; TCRdb re-called the 5' RACE reads and lists each CDR3 protein once. The record lists 150,000 to 200,000 distinct CDR3 sequences, of which the ten most abundant hold 6% to 9.5%. This TCR came from a human donor with ulcerative colitis or Crohn's disease, or a healthy co-twin of an affected twin (not recorded which). The J gene is TRBJ1-5, the V gene TRBV5-1; TCRdb proposes TRBD1, but this gene call is untestable without DNA. Input material: blood. The CDR3 spells CASSPGTDQPQHF.